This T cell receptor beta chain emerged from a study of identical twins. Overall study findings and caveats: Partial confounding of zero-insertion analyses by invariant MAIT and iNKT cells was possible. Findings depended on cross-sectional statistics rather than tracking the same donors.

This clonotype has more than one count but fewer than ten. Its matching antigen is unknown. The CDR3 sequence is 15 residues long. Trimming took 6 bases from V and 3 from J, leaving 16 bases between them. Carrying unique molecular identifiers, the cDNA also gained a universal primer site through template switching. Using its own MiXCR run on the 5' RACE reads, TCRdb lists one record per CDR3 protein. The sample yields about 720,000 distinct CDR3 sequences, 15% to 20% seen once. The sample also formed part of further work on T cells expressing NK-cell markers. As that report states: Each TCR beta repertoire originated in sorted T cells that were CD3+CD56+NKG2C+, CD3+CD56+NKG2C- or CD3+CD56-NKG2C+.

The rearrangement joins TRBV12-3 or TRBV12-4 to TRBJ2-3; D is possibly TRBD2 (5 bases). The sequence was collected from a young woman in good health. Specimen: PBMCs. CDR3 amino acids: CASSHFEGSTDTQYF. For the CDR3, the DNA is TGTGCCAGCAGCCACTTTGAGGGTTCAACAGATACGCAGTATTTT.